This T cell receptor beta chain was found in a study of blood T cell repertoires in COVID-19. Generated by immunoSEQ multiplex PCR, the TCRdb table keeps only in-frame clones and is missing some. The sample records some 400,000 clones, about 80% being singletons. CDR1 is SGHAT and CDR2 is FQNNGV in the germline V gene. The CDR3 is 15 amino acids. V was shortened by 4 bases and J by 5 bases, with 17 bases between the two germline ends. Sequencing was performed on peripheral blood. The V call is TRBV11-2, the J call TRBJ1-1; the D gene is possibly TRBD1 (5 bases). This TCR was sampled from a human donor with acute or convalescent COVID-19. The donor label of this sample is uncertain. Here the CDR3 DNA reads TGTGCCAGCAGCTCAAGGCCAGGGCGGGGGACTGAAGCTTTCTTT. Translating gives CASSSRPGRGTEAFF.